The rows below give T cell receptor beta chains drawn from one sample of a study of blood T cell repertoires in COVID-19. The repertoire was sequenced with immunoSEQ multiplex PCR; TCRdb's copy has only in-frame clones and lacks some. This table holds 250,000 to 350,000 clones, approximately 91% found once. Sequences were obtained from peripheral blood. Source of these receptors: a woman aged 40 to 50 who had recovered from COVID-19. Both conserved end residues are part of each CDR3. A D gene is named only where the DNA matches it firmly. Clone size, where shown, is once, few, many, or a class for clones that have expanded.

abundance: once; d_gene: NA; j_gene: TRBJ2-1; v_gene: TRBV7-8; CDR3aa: CASSLATSFGSEQFF; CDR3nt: TGTGCCAGCAGCTTAGCGACTAGTTTCGGGAGTGAGCAGTTCTTC
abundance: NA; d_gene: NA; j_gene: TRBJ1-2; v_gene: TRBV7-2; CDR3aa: CASSLGQVDYGYTF; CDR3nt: TGTGCCAGCAGCTTAGGGCAGGTTGACTATGGCTACACCTTC
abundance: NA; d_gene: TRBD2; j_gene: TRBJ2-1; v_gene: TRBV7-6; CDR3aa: CASSQLAGVPNEQFF; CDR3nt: TGTGCCAGCAGCCAACTAGCGGGAGTCCCCAATGAGCAGTTCTTC
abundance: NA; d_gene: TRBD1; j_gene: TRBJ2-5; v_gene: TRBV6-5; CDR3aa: CASRQGVQETQYF; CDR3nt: TGTGCCAGTCGACAGGGAGTGCAAGAGACCCAGTACTTC
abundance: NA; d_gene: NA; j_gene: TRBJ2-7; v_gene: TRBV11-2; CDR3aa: CASSLDQGSIDEQYF; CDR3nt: TGTGCCAGCAGCTTAGATCAGGGATCTATCGACGAGCAGTACTTC
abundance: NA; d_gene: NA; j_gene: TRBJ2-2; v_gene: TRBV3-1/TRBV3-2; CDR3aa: CASSLSITGELFF; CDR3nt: TGTGCCAGCAGCCTCTCTATCACCGGGGAGCTGTTTTTT
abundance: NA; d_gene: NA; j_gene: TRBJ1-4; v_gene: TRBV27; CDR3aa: CASSLLGGDSTNEKLFF; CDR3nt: TGTGCCAGCAGTTTATTAGGCGGAGACTCAACTAATGAAAAACTGTTTTTT
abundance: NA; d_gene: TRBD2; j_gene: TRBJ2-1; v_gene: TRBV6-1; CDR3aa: CASSEILAGGWVYNEQFF; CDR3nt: TGTGCCAGCAGTGAAATACTAGCGGGAGGGTGGGTCTACAATGAGCAGTTCTTC
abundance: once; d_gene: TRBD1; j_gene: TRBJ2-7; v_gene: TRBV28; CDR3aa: CASSQPRDSAYEQYF; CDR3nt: TGTGCCAGCAGTCAGCCCCGGGACAGTGCCTACGAGCAGTACTTC
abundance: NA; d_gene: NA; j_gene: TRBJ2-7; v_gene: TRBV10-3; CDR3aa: CAISEGGRYEQYF; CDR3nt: TGTGCCATCAGTGAAGGCGGTCGCTACGAGCAGTACTTC
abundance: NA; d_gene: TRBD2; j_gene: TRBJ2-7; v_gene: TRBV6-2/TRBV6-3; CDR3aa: CASSSAAGDAYEQYF; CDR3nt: TGTGCCAGCAGTTCCGCGGCGGGAGACGCCTACGAGCAGTACTTC
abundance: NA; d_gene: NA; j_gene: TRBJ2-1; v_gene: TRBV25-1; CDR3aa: CASSAGSRSNNEQFF; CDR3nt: TGTGCCAGCAGTGCGGGAAGCCGGAGCAACAATGAGCAGTTCTTC
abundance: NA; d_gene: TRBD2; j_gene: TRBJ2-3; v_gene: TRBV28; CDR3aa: CATGLAHSTDTQYF; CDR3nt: TGTGCCACGGGACTAGCGCATAGCACAGATACGCAGTATTTT
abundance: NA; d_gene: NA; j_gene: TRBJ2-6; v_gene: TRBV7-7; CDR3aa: CASSPLGTSSSGANVLTF; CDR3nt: TGTGCTAGCAGCCCACTAGGGACTTCCAGCTCTGGGGCCAACGTCCTGACTTTC
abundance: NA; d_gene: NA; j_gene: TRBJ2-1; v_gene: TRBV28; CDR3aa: CASSIFTEGNEQFF; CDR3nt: TGTGCCAGCAGTATATTTACGGAGGGTAATGAGCAGTTCTTC
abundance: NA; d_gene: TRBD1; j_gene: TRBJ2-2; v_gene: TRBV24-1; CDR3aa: CATSPQGANTGELFF; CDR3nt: TGTGCCACCAGCCCGCAGGGGGCCAACACCGGGGAGCTGTTTTTT
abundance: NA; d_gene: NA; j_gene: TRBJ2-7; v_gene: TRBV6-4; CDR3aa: CASSVGLGAYEQYF; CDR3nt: TGTGCCAGCAGTGTAGGGCTAGGGGCCTACGAGCAGTACTTC
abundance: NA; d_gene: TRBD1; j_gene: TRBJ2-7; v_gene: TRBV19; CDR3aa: CASRGQASYEQYF; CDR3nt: TGTGCCAGTAGGGGACAGGCCTCCTACGAGCAGTACTTC
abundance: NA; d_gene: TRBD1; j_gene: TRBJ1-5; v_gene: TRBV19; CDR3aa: CASTPGQGGNQPQHF; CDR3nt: TGTGCCAGTACCCCCGGACAGGGCGGCAATCAGCCCCAGCATTTT